This T cell receptor (beta chain) was profiled in a study of early T cells in non-severe SARS-CoV-2 infection. V was clipped by 2 bases and J by 4 bases; unmatched bases: 9. The CDR3 extends over 17 amino acids. Germline V gene sequence: CDR1 SGHTA, CDR2 FQGNSA. A few counts support this clonotype. TCRdb reprocessed the 5' RACE reads via MiXCR and lists one record per CDR3 protein. The sample records around 47,000 distinct CDR3 sequences, roughly 10% being singletons. The rearrangement uses TRBV7-2 and TRBJ1-1; 11 nucleotides line up with TRBD1. The sequencing sample was made of whole blood. The receptor was isolated from an adult who was a healthcare worker with PCR-confirmed SARS-CoV-2 infection or an uninfected control (not recorded which). Here the CDR3 reads CASSLFGQGATGTEAFF. The CDR3 bases are TGTGCCAGCAGCTTATTTGGACAGGGGGCTACGGGCACTGAAGCTTTCTTT.